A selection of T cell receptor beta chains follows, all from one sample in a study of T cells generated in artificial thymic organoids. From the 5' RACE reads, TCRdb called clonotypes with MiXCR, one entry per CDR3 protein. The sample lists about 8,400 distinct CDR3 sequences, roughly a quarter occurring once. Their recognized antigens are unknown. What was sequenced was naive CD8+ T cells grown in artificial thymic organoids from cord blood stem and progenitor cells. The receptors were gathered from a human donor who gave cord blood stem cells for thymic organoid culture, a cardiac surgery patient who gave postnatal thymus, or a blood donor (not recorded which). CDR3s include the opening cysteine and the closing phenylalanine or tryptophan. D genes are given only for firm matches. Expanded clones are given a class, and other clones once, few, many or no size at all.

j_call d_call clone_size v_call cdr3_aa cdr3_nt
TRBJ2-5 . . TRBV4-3 CASSHFLGLPETQYF TGCGCCAGCAGCCATTTCCTCGGACTACCGGAGACCCAGTACTTC
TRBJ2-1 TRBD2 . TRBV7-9 CASSFGRGDPFNEQFF TGTGCCAGCAGCTTTGGGCGGGGGGACCCCTTTAATGAGCAGTTCTTC
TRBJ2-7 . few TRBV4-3 CASSQEEGGDEQYF TGCGCCAGCAGCCAAGAGGAAGGGGGGGACGAGCAGTACTTC
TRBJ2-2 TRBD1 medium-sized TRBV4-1 CASSRTGRTGELFF TGCGCCAGCAGCCGGACAGGGAGGACCGGGGAGCTGTTTTTT
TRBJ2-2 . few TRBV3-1 CASSQVPLNTGELFF TGTGCCAGCAGCCAAGTCCCTTTAAACACCGGGGAGCTGTTTTTT
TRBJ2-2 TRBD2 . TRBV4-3 CASSQEGALAGDMNTGELFF TGCGCCAGCAGCCAAGAAGGGGCACTAGCGGGGGATATGAACACCGGGGAGCTGTTTTTT
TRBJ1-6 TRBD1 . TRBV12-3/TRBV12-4 CASSQRQGESPLHF TGTGCCAGCAGTCAAAGACAGGGTGAATCACCCCTCCACTTT
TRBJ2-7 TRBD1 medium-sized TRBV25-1 CASSGDRALYEQYF TGTGCCAGCAGTGGGGACAGGGCTCTCTACGAGCAGTACTTC
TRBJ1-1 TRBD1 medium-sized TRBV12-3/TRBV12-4 CASSATGCNTEAFF TGTGCCAGCAGCGCGACAGGGTGCAACACTGAAGCTTTCTTT
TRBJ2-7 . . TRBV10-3 CAISGQAPLRGYEQYF TGTGCCATCAGTGGACAGGCCCCGCTAAGGGGCTACGAGCAGTACTTC
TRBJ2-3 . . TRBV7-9 CASSPRVFTDTQYF TGTGCCAGCAGCCCTCGGGTTTTCACAGATACGCAGTATTTT
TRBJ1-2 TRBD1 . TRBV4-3 CASSQVTTDREVDGYTF TGCGCCAGCAGCCAAGTAACAACGGACAGGGAGGTTGATGGCTACACCTTC
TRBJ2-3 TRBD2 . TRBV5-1 CASALAGVRYF TGCGCCAGCGCCCTAGCGGGGGTGCGGTATTTT
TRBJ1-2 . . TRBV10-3 CAIRLRRGYGYTF TGTGCCATCAGGCTAAGGAGGGGCTATGGCTACACCTTC
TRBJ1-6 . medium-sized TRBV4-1 CASSQGRVTSPLHF TGCGCCAGCAGCCAGGGGCGGGTCACTTCACCCCTCCACTTT
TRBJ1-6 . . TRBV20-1 CSAGLGLNSLLHF TGCAGTGCTGGTTTAGGGCTTAATTCACTCCTCCACTTT
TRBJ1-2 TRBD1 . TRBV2 CASSILLGQSIYDYTF TGTGCCAGCAGTATCTTGCTGGGACAGTCCATCTATGACTACACCTTC
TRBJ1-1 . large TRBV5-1 CASRPGCLNTEAFF TGCGCCAGCAGGCCGGGCTGCTTGAACACTGAAGCTTTCTTT
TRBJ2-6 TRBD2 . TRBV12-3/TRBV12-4 CASSFGGVSGANVPTF TGTGCCAGCAGTTTCGGGGGGGTCTCTGGGGCCAACGTCCCGACTTTC
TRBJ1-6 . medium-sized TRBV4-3 CASSQVGNSPLHF TGCGCCAGCAGCCAAGTGGGTAATTCACCCCTCCACTTT
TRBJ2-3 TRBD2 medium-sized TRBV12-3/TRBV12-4 CASRRTSGKPSTDTQYF TGTGCCAGCAGAAGGACTAGCGGGAAGCCTAGCACAGATACGCAGTATTTT
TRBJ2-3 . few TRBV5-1 CASSLALTFSTDTQYF TGCGCCAGCAGCTTGGCCCTGACCTTTAGCACAGATACGCAGTATTTT
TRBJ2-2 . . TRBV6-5 CASSYWEWTGELFF TGTGCCAGCAGTTACTGGGAATGGACCGGGGAGCTGTTTTTT
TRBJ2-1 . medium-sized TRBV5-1 CASSYTVRCNEQFF TGCGCCAGCAGTTATACGGTCCGGTGCAATGAGCAGTTCTTC
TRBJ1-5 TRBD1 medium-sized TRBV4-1 CASSPRRGLGQPQHF TGCGCCAGCAGCCCAAGGAGGGGGCTGGGTCAGCCCCAGCATTTT
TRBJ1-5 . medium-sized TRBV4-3 CASSQDRIPSNQPQHF TGCGCCAGCAGCCAAGATAGGATACCTAGCAATCAGCCCCAGCATTTT
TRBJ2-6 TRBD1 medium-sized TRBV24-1 CATSDPRDSSGANVLTF TGTGCCACCAGTGACCCCCGGGACAGCTCTGGGGCCAACGTCCTGACTTTC
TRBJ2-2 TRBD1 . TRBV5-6 CASSLYRGAGELFF TGTGCCAGCAGCTTATACAGGGGAGCCGGGGAGCTGTTTTTT
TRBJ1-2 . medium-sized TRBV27 CASSPGVINYGYTF TGTGCCAGCAGCCCAGGGGTCATTAACTATGGCTACACCTTC
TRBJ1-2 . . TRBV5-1 CASSLFGGNGYTF TGCGCCAGCAGCTTGTTCGGTGGCAATGGCTACACCTTC
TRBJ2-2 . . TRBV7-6 CASSSPCGGELFF TGTGCCAGCAGCTCCCCCTGCGGCGGGGAGCTGTTTTTT
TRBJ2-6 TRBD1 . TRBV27 CASSEGTGGASGANVLTF TGTGCCAGCAGTGAAGGGACAGGGGGCGCTTCTGGGGCCAACGTCCTGACTTTC
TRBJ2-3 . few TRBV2 CASSFVTDTQYF TGTGCCAGCAGTTTCGTCACAGATACGCAGTATTTT
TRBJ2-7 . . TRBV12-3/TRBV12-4 CASSFHQGAYEQYF TGTGCCAGCAGTTTTCACCAGGGAGCCTACGAGCAGTACTTC